This is a list of T cell receptor beta chains from one sample in a study of type 1 regulatory T cells. Their antigen targets remain unknown. Using its own MiXCR run on the reads, TCRdb lists one record per CDR3 protein. This sample has about 42,000 distinct CDR3 sequences, with 12% found just once. Sequencing was carried out using cultured non-Tr1 T cells, either the whole culture or a sorted T cell fraction (not recorded which). Receptor source: a human donor in good health. Each CDR3 is given with its conserved first and last residue. The D gene is left open where the match is weak. Size is omitted from some rows. Given values are once, few, many or a class for expanded clones.

j_call clone_size d_call v_call cdr3_nt cdr3_aa
TRBJ2-5 few - TRBV20-1 TGCAGTGCTAGGAGGCCGCCGTTTACGGAGACCCAGTACTTC CSARRPPFTETQYF
TRBJ2-5 - - TRBV27 TGTGCCAGCAGTACTAGACTCCAAGAGACCCAGTACTTC CASSTRLQETQYF
TRBJ2-7 few - TRBV20-1 TGCAGTGCTAGAGGCGGGACTGATTTCTACGAGCAGTACTTC CSARGGTDFYEQYF
TRBJ1-5 many - TRBV9 TGTGCCAGCAGCGTAGGAAGGGTCCGGGCGAGGAATCAGCCCCAGCATTTT CASSVGRVRARNQPQHF
TRBJ2-3 - - TRBV9 TGTGCCAGCAGCGTAGCCGGGAGTGAGGTTTATACGCAGTATTTT CASSVAGSEVYTQYF
TRBJ1-5 - TRBD1 TRBV2 TGTGCCAGCAGCCTCGACAGGGGAGACAATCAGCCCCAGCATTTT CASSLDRGDNQPQHF
TRBJ1-5 many TRBD1 TRBV19 TGTGCCAGTAGTAAGCGGACAGGGGACTATCAGCCCCAGCATTTT CASSKRTGDYQPQHF
TRBJ1-1 many TRBD1 TRBV20-1 TGCAGTGCGCCGGGACAGGTAGACACTGAAGCTTTCTTT CSAPGQVDTEAFF
TRBJ2-5 - - TRBV5-4 TGTGCCAGCAGCTTCCCACAGAACCAAGAGACCCAGTACTTC CASSFPQNQETQYF
TRBJ1-2 many - TRBV5-1 TGCGCCAGCAGCTTAGACGGAACCTATGGCTACACCTTC CASSLDGTYGYTF
TRBJ2-7 many - TRBV3-1 TGTGCCAGCAGCCAAGACTACAGCCACTACGAGCAGTACTTC CASSQDYSHYEQYF
TRBJ2-3 many TRBD2 TRBV6-5 TGTGCCAGCACGCTAGCGGGGACAGATACGCAGTATTTT CASTLAGTDTQYF
TRBJ2-1 - - TRBV27 TGTGCCAGCAAGATTGGGGGGTTATGGAGCGCATACAATGAGCAGTTCTTC CASKIGGLWSAYNEQFF
TRBJ2-1 - TRBD2 TRBV10-3 TGTGCCATCAGTGAGTCTTTGGCTAGCGGGCGTGAGCAGTTCTTC CAISESLASGREQFF
TRBJ2-1 many TRBD1 TRBV7-7 TGTGCTAGCAGCTTCCGACAGGGGGATGAGCAGTTCTTC CASSFRQGDEQFF
TRBJ2-2 many TRBD1 TRBV10-3 TGTGCCATCAGTGTACAGGGGTCGAACACCGGGGAGCTGTTTTTT CAISVQGSNTGELFF
TRBJ2-5 many - TRBV29-1 TGCAGCGTTGAGGAGACCCAGTACTTC CSVEETQYF
TRBJ1-1 many - TRBV28 TGTGCCAGCAGAAGGACCCTGATTTCAAGGAACACTGAAGCTTTCTTT CASRRTLISRNTEAFF
TRBJ2-2 - TRBD2 TRBV12-3/TRBV12-4 TGTGCCAGCAGCTCCGGGACTAGCGGGAGAGTCGGTCTGGGGGAGCTGTTTTTT CASSSGTSGRVGLGELFF
TRBJ1-3 - TRBD1 TRBV18 TGTGCCAGCTCAGGACAGGGCAACTCTGGAAACACCATATATTTT CASSGQGNSGNTIYF
TRBJ2-5 many - TRBV27 TGTGCCAGCAGTCCGACAGCCTTTGGAGTTGCTAACGGAGAGACCCAGTACTTC CASSPTAFGVANGETQYF
TRBJ1-3 many - TRBV5-1 TGCGCCAGCAGCTTGGACCCGAGCTCTGGAAACACCATATATTTT CASSLDPSSGNTIYF
TRBJ2-7 few TRBD1 TRBV5-1 TGCGCCAGCAGCTTTGCCGGGACAGAAGCTATCGAGCAGTACTTC CASSFAGTEAIEQYF
TRBJ2-3 many - TRBV3-1 TGTGCCAGCAGCCTAACAGATACGCAGTATTTT CASSLTDTQYF
TRBJ2-3 medium-sized - TRBV5-1 TGCGCCAGCAGCTTGGTTGGCGGGACTAGCACAGATACGCAGTATTTT CASSLVGGTSTDTQYF
TRBJ2-1 many - TRBV20-1 TGCAGTGCCACAAACGGGCTTGACAATGAGCAGTTCTTC CSATNGLDNEQFF
TRBJ2-1 many - TRBV7-2 TGTGCCAGCAGCTTAAATACGGGAACCTACAATGAGCAGTTCTTC CASSLNTGTYNEQFF
TRBJ2-1 many TRBD2 TRBV5-1 TGCGCCAGCAGCCCGGGGACTAGCGGCTACAATGAGCAGTTCTTC CASSPGTSGYNEQFF
TRBJ2-3 many TRBD1 TRBV30 TGTGCCTGGAGGACAGGGGGGAGCGCAGATACGCAGTATTTT CAWRTGGSADTQYF
TRBJ1-4 - - TRBV18 TGTGCCAGCTCACCTGCGCGACAGGAAAAACTGTTTTTT CASSPARQEKLFF
TRBJ1-2 - TRBD1 TRBV20-1 TGCAGTGCTAGCGACAACAGGGGAACTAACTATGGCTACACCTTC CSASDNRGTNYGYTF
TRBJ1-5 many - TRBV7-3 TGTGCCAGCAGCCGGGACCCTCATCAGCCCCAGCATTTT CASSRDPHQPQHF
TRBJ1-5 - TRBD1 TRBV11-3 TGTGCCAGCAGCCTCGACAGGGGGCGAAGGCCCCAGCATTTT CASSLDRGRRPQHF
TRBJ2-2 few TRBD2 TRBV5-1 TGCGCCACCTCTCCCCGACTAGCGGGAGTAGAGACCGGGGAGCTGTTTTTT CATSPRLAGVETGELFF
TRBJ2-7 - - TRBV18 TGTGCCAGCTCACCACGGCAGGGTAGTGCCGAGCAGCACTTC CASSPRQGSAEQHF
TRBJ2-4 - TRBD2 TRBV20-1 TGCTGTGCCCCAATAGCGGGGCTAGCCAAAAACATTCAGTACTTC CCAPIAGLAKNIQYF
TRBJ1-2 - - TRBV30 TGTGCCTGGAAAGGGGGTGATGGCTACACCTTC CAWKGGDGYTF
TRBJ2-7 many TRBD1 TRBV5-1 TGCGCCAGCAGCAAATTGACAGGGCTCTCCTACGAGCAGTACTTC CASSKLTGLSYEQYF
TRBJ1-6 many - TRBV3-1 TGTGCCAGCAGCCAAGTCCGCGTTTCCTATAATTCACCCCTCCACTTT CASSQVRVSYNSPLHF
TRBJ2-7 - TRBD1 TRBV10-3 TGTGCCATCAGTGGACAGGGGCACGAGCAGTACTTC CAISGQGHEQYF
TRBJ2-5 many TRBD2 TRBV5-1 TGCGCCAGCACGATCTCAACTAGCGGGAAGGGGACCCAGTACTTC CASTISTSGKGTQYF
TRBJ1-1 many TRBD1 TRBV20-1 TGCAGTGGGACAGGGGGCAAGACTGAAGCTTTCTTT CSGTGGKTEAFF
TRBJ1-1 many - TRBV18 TGTGCCAGCTCACAGGGTCAGGGCACTGAAGCTTTCTTT CASSQGQGTEAFF
TRBJ2-1 few TRBD2 TRBV20-1 TGCAGTGCTAGAGAAAGCGGGAGGGCGGGATACAATGAGCAGTTCTTC CSARESGRAGYNEQFF
TRBJ2-2 many - TRBV10-3 TGTGCCATCAACCAGAACACCGGGGAGCTGTTTTTT CAINQNTGELFF
TRBJ2-3 many TRBD2 TRBV7-2 TGTGCCAGCAGCCCTCGGGGGGGGTACACAGATACGCAGTATTTT CASSPRGGYTDTQYF
TRBJ2-1 many - TRBV14 TGTGCCAGCAGCCAAAATAGGGGGTTAGTGAATGAGCAGTTCTTC CASSQNRGLVNEQFF
TRBJ1-2 medium-sized - TRBV3-1 TGTGCCAGCAGCCAAGATACAGGAATCTATGGCTACACCTTC CASSQDTGIYGYTF
TRBJ2-3 few TRBD2 TRBV5-1 TGCGCCAGCAGCCGGGCGGGAGGGGCAGATACGCAGTATTTT CASSRAGGADTQYF
TRBJ2-1 - TRBD1 TRBV4-1 TGCGCCAGCAGCCAGATAATTCCCCGGGACAGACTCATCTACGAGCAGTTCTTC CASSQIIPRDRLIYEQFF
TRBJ2-1 few - TRBV5-8 TGTGCCAGCAGCTTGGGGGGATTGAGGGAGCAGTTCTTC CASSLGGLREQFF
TRBJ1-2 - TRBD1 TRBV27 TGTGCCAGCAGTTTATTACCCCCGGGACAGGGGGCAAGTGGCTACACCTTC CASSLLPPGQGASGYTF
TRBJ2-7 - - TRBV6-2/TRBV6-3 TGTGCCAGCTCGGACCAAGTTTCGGGACAGTACTTC CASSDQVSGQYF
TRBJ2-7 many - TRBV5-1 TGCGCCAGCAGCTTGGACAGAACCTACGAGCAGTACTTC CASSLDRTYEQYF
TRBJ2-5 many TRBD2 TRBV10-1 TGCGCCAGTGGGACTAGCGGAACGTACCAAGAGACCCAGTACTTC CASGTSGTYQETQYF